This T cell receptor beta chain was identified in a study of blood T cell repertoires in COVID-19. Study information: Samples taken during acute and convalescent COVID-19 were collected in the United States, Italy and Spain. From T cells, B-cell-depleted T cells, or PBMCs came the material, which was cDNA or gDNA.

In the original workflow: Cell counts per sample came from amplifying reference gene primers. TCRdb's table, derived via immunoSEQ multiplex PCR, lists solely in-frame clones and lacks some. The DNA was the basis for D and trimming; V, J and clone size are from that table. The data show tens of thousands of clones, approximately 86% seen once. CDR3 length equals 14 residues. The germline gives CDR1 SGHNT, CDR2 YENEEA. V gave up 4 bases and J gave up 5 bases; unmatched junction bases: 2. The sample taken for sequencing was peripheral blood. This TCR came from an elderly woman with acute or convalescent COVID-19. The rearrangement uses TRBV11-3 and TRBJ1-6; TRBD1 matches 7 bases. The CDR3 loop reads CASSSTGHNSPLHF. Written as DNA, the CDR3 is TGTGCCAGCAGCTCGACAGGGCATAATTCACCCCTCCACTTT.